Following are 30 T cell receptor beta chains from one sample sequenced in a study of cytomegalovirus exposure and HLA in healthy donors. The PCR had 60 Vbeta and 13 Jbeta primers. Profiled with immunoSEQ multiplex PCR; TCRdb holds only in-frame clones, not every one. The repertoire holds 250,000 or so clones, with 70% to 90% as singletons. Material for sequencing was PBMCs. The source of these receptors is a human donor in good health.

The chain has TRBV29-1 and TRBJ2-2; D may be TRBD1 (5 bases). The germline CDR1 and CDR2 sequences are SQVTM and ANQGSEA. V lost 0 bases and J lost 3, with 11 bases in between. The CDR3 length is 15 residues. The CDR3 spells CSVEETVKDTGELFF. The CDR3 DNA follows: TGCAGCGTTGAAGAGACAGTTAAGGACACCGGGGAGCTGTTTTTT.

The sample holds one count of this clone. The chain is built from TRBV19 and TRBJ2-2; D gene uncertain. There are 19 residues in the CDR3. The germline V gene has CDR1 LNHDA and CDR2 SQIVND (reference sequence). The ends were cut back, 0 bases at V and 1 base at J, with 18 bases in the middle. The CDR3 sequence: CASSIENSIRLVNTGELFF. The CDR3 bases are TGTGCCAGTAGTATAGAGAACTCGATTCGATTAGTGAACACCGGGGAGCTGTTTTTT.

The gene calls are TRBV7-2 and TRBJ2-1; D gene uncertain. The CDR3 sequence is 14 residues long. Germline lookup yields CDR1 SGHTA and CDR2 FQGNSA. With 2 bases removed from V and 2 bases from J, the gap between germline ends came to 7 bases. The CDR3 DNA sequence: TGTGCCAGCAGCTTACTAACAGCCTACAATGAGCAGTTCTTC. It yields the protein CASSLLTAYNEQFF.

The chain carries TRBV29-1 and TRBJ2-7; D might be TRBD2 (6 bases). CDR1 and CDR2 (germline): SQVTM, ANQGSEA. The CDR3 consists of 13 residues. The V and J ends lost 4 bases and 2 bases respectively, with 12 bases between them. CDR3 sequence (DNA): TGCAGCGTTGCGCGGGACTCAACCTACGAGCAGTACTTC. It translates to CSVARDSTYEQYF.

The rearrangement uses TRBV9 and TRBJ2-1, with TRBD2 identical over 12 bases. The germline V gene has CDR1 SGDLS and CDR2 YYNGEE. V shed 4 bases and J 5 bases; nucleotides not matched to a gene: 13. The CDR3 is 18 residues long. CDR3 sequence: CASSSRTSGTPRDNEQFF. The DNA of the CDR3 is TGTGCCAGCAGCTCCCGGACTAGCGGGACTCCCCGGGACAATGAGCAGTTCTTC.

The chain recombines TRBV6-5 with TRBJ2-3; TRBD2 aligns across 15 bases. The CDR3 loop spans 16 amino acids. Trimming at V came to 4 bases and at J to 6 bases, leaving 5 bases not matched to a gene. Germline V gene sequence: CDR1 MNHEY, CDR2 SVGAGI. Here the CDR3 DNA reads TGTGCCAGCAGTTTAGGACTAGCGGGAGGGCGGGATACGCAGTATTTT. Translated: CASSLGLAGGRDTQYF.

This chain joins TRBV28 and TRBJ1-2, with D possibly matching TRBD1 (6 bases). The CDR3 is 16 residues long. Looked up from germline, CDR1 is MDHEN and CDR2 is SYDVKM. V lost 6 bases and J 0 bases, leaving 17 bases between the germline ends. CDR3 protein: CASRPLGGATNYGYTF. In DNA, the CDR3 is TGTGCCAGCAGACCCCTTGGGGGGGCGACTAACTATGGCTACACCTTC.

The chain combines TRBV10-1 with TRBJ2-7; 11 bases are shared with TRBD1. Trimming at V came to 3 bases and at J to 3 bases, leaving 1 base not matched to a gene. The CDR3 length is 14 residues. Germline CDR1 and CDR2: WNHNN and SYGVQD (reference sequence). CDR3 sequence reads: CASSDGTGGYEQYF. DNA for the CDR3: TGCGCCAGCAGTGATGGGACAGGGGGCTACGAGCAGTACTTC.

This chain uses TRBV5-4 with TRBJ2-3; 15 bases line up with TRBD2. V lost 4 bases and J lost 6; bases outside the gene matches: 15. Germline-derived CDR1 and CDR2 are SGHNT and YYREEE (reference sequence). The CDR3 has 19 amino acids. CDR3 loop: CASSIPGLAGGHLPDTQYF. The CDR3 DNA reads as TGTGCCAGCAGCATTCCGGGACTAGCGGGAGGTCACCTACCGGATACGCAGTATTTT.

This rearrangement joins TRBV29-1 to TRBJ1-1; D possibly corresponds to TRBD1 (5 bases). Trimming took 4 bases from V and 7 from J, leaving 10 bases between them. Germline V gene lookup returns CDR1 SQVTM and CDR2 ANQGSEA. The CDR3 covers 11 residues. The CDR3, as DNA: TGCAGCGTTGGGAGGGGTGGTGAAGCTTTCTTT. It yields the protein CSVGRGGEAFF. Variable domain in full (rest from reference TRBV29-1 and TRBJ1-1): SAVISQKPSRDICQRGTSLTIQCQVDSQVTMMFWYRQQPGQSLTLIATANQGSEATYESGFVIDKFPISRPNLTFSTLTVSNMSPEDSSIYLCSVGRGGEAFFGQGTRLTVV.

CDR3 residues: CAISATTSSGNTIYF. In DNA form, the CDR3 reads TGTGCCATCAGCGCGACAACGAGCTCTGGAAACACCATATATTTT. The chain combines TRBV10-3 with TRBJ1-3; D remains unclear. V dropped 6 bases and J dropped 0 bases, with 12 bases sitting between them. The CDR3 is 15 amino acids. Germline CDR1 ENHRY, CDR2 SYGVKD.

The chain is built from TRBV5-3 and TRBJ2-3; maybe TRBD1 (6 bases). TRBV5-3 is flagged as an ORF with uncertain function. The CDR3 is made up of 14 amino acids. V lost 4 bases and J 0 bases, leaving 9 bases between the germline ends. CDR3 sequence reads: CARSTDRSTDTQYF. CDR3 coding DNA: TGTGCCAGAAGCACCGACAGGAGCACAGATACGCAGTATTTT.

CDR3 coding DNA: TGCGCCAGCAGCTTGAGGTATACTATTGACTCCTACGAGCAGTACTTC. This translates into CASSLRYTIDSYEQYF. The rearrangement joins TRBV5-1 to TRBJ2-7; D ambiguous. Germline-derived CDR1 and CDR2 are SGHRS and YFSETQ. V was trimmed by 1 base and J by 0 bases, leaving 14 bases between them. CDR3 length equals 16 residues.

V is TRBV4-1 and J is TRBJ2-5, with D tentatively TRBD1 (7 bases). Germline V CDR1 and CDR2: MGHRA, YSYEKL. This CDR3 is built from 19 residues. Deletions cut 1 base from V and 1 base from J, with 22 bases between. The chain's CDR3 is CASSQVEGGGKTIQETQYF. CDR3 coding DNA: TGCGCCAGCAGCCAAGTAGAAGGGGGCGGGAAAACGATCCAAGAGACCCAGTACTTC.

The chain uses TRBV7-2 and TRBJ2-5, with D possibly TRBD1 on 6 matching bases. In germline, CDR1 is SGHTA, CDR2 FQGNSA. The CDR3 sequence is 14 residues long. The V gene lost 5 bases and the J gene lost 5 bases, with 15 bases spanning the gap. DNA of the CDR3: TGTGCCAGCAGCCTAAACTCAGGGGAGGAGACCCAGTACTTC. Residues: CASSLNSGEETQYF.

The V call is TRBV13, the J call TRBJ1-5; 12 bases match TRBD1. Germline CDR1 is PRHDT and CDR2 is FYEKMQ (reference sequence). The CDR3 consists of 18 residues. Trimming took 2 bases from V and 4 from J; bases not matched to a gene: 9. The CDR3 DNA is TGTGCCAGCAGCTTAACCGGGACAGGGGGCAACCTGAATCAGCCCCAGCATTTT. It is translated as CASSLTGTGGNLNQPQHF.

DNA of the CDR3: TGTGCCAGCAGTGAGGGACAGGGCTTAGGCATTCAGTACTTC. This gives the protein CASSEGQGLGIQYF. The chain is built from TRBV6-1 and TRBJ2-4; TRBD1 agrees at 9 bases. The CDR3 spans 14 residues. V dropped 3 bases and J dropped 9; count of bases not matched to a gene: 6. Germline-derived CDR1 and CDR2 are MNHNS and SASEGT.

V gene TRBV5-4 combines with J gene TRBJ1-2; D is ambiguous. V was pared by 3 bases and J by 4 bases, with 10 bases between. Per germline, CDR1 SGHNT and CDR2 YYREEE (reference sequence). The CDR3 is 13 residues long. CDR3 DNA sequence: TGTGCCAGCAGCTCCCAGGATATCTATGGCTACACCTTC. This translates into CASSSQDIYGYTF.

The gene calls are TRBV5-1 and TRBJ2-5; weak D call: TRBD2 (5 bases). This CDR3 has 15 residues. Trimming pared 7 bases from V and 5 bases from J, leaving 21 bases between. CDR1 and CDR2 (germline): SGHRS, YFSETQ. CDR3 sequence (DNA): TGCGCCAGCGCTTCCGGCGGGTCGGGTCAGGAGACCCAGTACTTC. This gives the protein CASASGGSGQETQYF.

The table lists this clone with a few counts. This sequence joins TRBV6-1 and TRBJ2-7; 9 bases are shared with TRBD2. The germline CDR1 and CDR2 sequences are MNHNS and SASEGT. There are 14 residues in the CDR3. J lost 1 base, V lost 6 bases, and 4 bases had no gene match. CDR3 in DNA: TGTGCCAGCAGCGAGACTAGCGGATCCTACGAGCAGTACTTC. It yields the protein CASSETSGSYEQYF.

V usage is TRBV6-1 and J usage is TRBJ2-7; D call uncertain. Trimming cost V 3 bases and J 2 bases, with 14 bases left between them. The CDR3 contains 15 residues. The germline V gene encodes CDR1 MNHNS and CDR2 SASEGT. This CDR3 is CASSDAPTDTYEQYF. The DNA of the CDR3 is TGTGCCAGCAGTGATGCTCCTACAGATACCTACGAGCAGTACTTC.

V is TRBV9 and J is TRBJ2-7; 7 nucleotides line up with TRBD1. The CDR3 length is 15 residues. Trimming removed 0 bases from V and 4 bases from J; junction bases left unmatched: 7. Germline assignment: CDR1 SGDLS and CDR2 YYNGEE. CDR3 nucleotide sequence: TGTGCCAGCAGCGTAGTTCCAGGGGGTCAGTACGAGCAGTACTTC. It yields the protein CASSVVPGGQYEQYF.

The gene calls are TRBV27 and TRBJ2-7, with D maybe TRBD2 (6 bases). V gave up 6 bases and J gave up 0 bases, with 21 bases separating them. Germline CDR1 and CDR2: MNHEY and SMNVEV (reference sequence). This CDR3 spans 17 amino acids. CDR3 loop: CASSEEGGYPSSYEQYF. CDR3 in DNA: TGTGCCAGCAGCGAGGAGGGCGGCTACCCAAGCTCCTACGAGCAGTACTTC.

The chain links TRBV10-3 to TRBJ1-1, with 7 bases that match TRBD1. Germline CDR1 reads ENHRY; CDR2 reads SYGVKD. This CDR3 comprises 17 residues. The ends lost 10 bases at V and 3 bases at J; junction bases unmatched: 20. CDR3 DNA sequence: TGTGCCACCGATACGACAGGCAGGGGGGATAGGGACACTGAAGCTTTCTTT. This codes for CATDTTGRGDRDTEAFF.

The chain uses TRBV27 and TRBJ2-5, with D perhaps TRBD1 (5 bases). Matching the DNA end better, TRBJ2-7 makes the J call doubtful. Germline loops: CDR1 MNHEY, CDR2 SMNVEV (reference sequence). This CDR3 contains 14 residues. The CDR3 DNA reads as TGTGCCAGCAGTTTCAGGGCAGGGCCCTACGAGCAGTACTTC. This gives the protein CASSFRAGPYEQYF.

The chain joins TRBV29-1 to TRBJ2-1; 9 positions match TRBD2. The germline gives CDR1 SQVTM, CDR2 ANQGSEA. The CDR3 is made up of 18 amino acids. Trimming took 8 bases from V and 7 from J; bases not matched to a gene: 24. Written as DNA, the CDR3 is TGCAGCCCGGGGGATCAGGGGGGCATCGGACTAGCGCGTAATGAGCAGTTCTTC. Protein sequence: CSPGDQGGIGLARNEQFF.

This chain uses TRBV7-9 with TRBJ1-4, with TRBD1 matching 8 bases. The V segment lost 5 bases and the J segment 4 bases; nucleotides outside the gene matches: 3. Germline V gene sequence: CDR1 SEHNR, CDR2 FQNEAQ (reference sequence). This CDR3 contains 14 residues. DNA for the CDR3: TGTGCCAGCAGCGGACAGGGTATTAATGAAAAACTGTTTTTT. Translation: CASSGQGINEKLFF.

The rearrangement links TRBV21-1 to TRBJ2-7; no DNA check was done on the table's D call, TRBD1. TRBV21-1 is reported as a pseudogene. The CDR3 contains 18 residues. CDR3 protein: CASSKTVRTAPVSYEQYF. The CDR3 DNA reads TGTGCCAGCAGCAAGACCGTACGGACAGCCCCAGTCTCCTACGAGCAGTACTTC.

The J gene is TRBJ1-1, the V gene TRBV18; tentatively, D is TRBD1 (6 bases). CDR1 KGHSH and CDR2 LQKENI come from the germline V gene. The CDR3 runs to 16 residues. Trimming stripped 1 base from V and 1 base from J, with 13 bases between. CDR3 sequence: CASSPQDRATNTEAFF. The DNA for the CDR3 is TGTGCCAGCTCACCACAGGACAGAGCGACGAACACTGAAGCTTTCTTT.

The rearrangement links TRBV28 to TRBJ2-1; no clear D. CDR1 is MDHEN, CDR2 SYDVKM, per germline. Trimming removed 2 bases from V and 6 bases from J, with 14 bases in between. The CDR3 is made up of 15 amino acids. CDR3 nucleotide sequence: TGTGCCAGCAGTTTAACGGGTTTCTCAACCAATGAGCAGTTCTTC. This sequence encodes CASSLTGFSTNEQFF.